Here is one T cell receptor (beta chain) with its context. Its matching antigen is unknown. Trimming left V 4 bases short and J 11 bases short, with 30 bases between. The germline V gene encodes CDR1 SGHKS and CDR2 YYEKEE (reference sequence). This CDR3 comprises 17 residues. These data come from a study of blood T cells in healthy people across ages. The study, taken as a whole, reports: Per million T cells, the diversity of TCR beta decreased roughly linearly as age advanced.

PCR was performed a second time for about 7 to 11 cycles using a sample-barcoded 5' primer and a J-beta primer mix. TCRdb redid the calling of the 5' RACE reads with MiXCR, one entry per CDR3 protein. This table has over 1,200,000 distinct CDR3 sequences, roughly 59% appearing once. The clonotype was recovered from a man between 18 and 29 years old in good health. The chain has TRBV5-5 and TRBJ2-5; D possibly corresponds to TRBD1 (6 bases). Input material: blood. The CDR3 loop reads CASSIVKGGDAYNEQYF. The CDR3 DNA reads as TGTGCCAGCAGCATTGTTAAAGGGGGAGACGCCTACAATGAGCAGTACTTC.